This T cell receptor beta chain came from a study of blood T cell repertoires in COVID-19 (dated by TCRdb to the early 2020s). Notes on the research overall: Collaborator samples came from the United States, Italy and Spain and covered acute and convalescent phases of COVID-19. The repertoires were made available in a free public database intended to serve as a resource for research on the immune response to SARS-CoV-2. The sample metadata nearly always contained a de-identified subject ID, COVID-19 status, age in years and sex. Samples came from the ongoing ImmuneRACE study (first 160 participants) plus 1,254 subjects from 6 global collaborators. HLA class I and class II types, where available, came from metadata supplied by the sample provider rather than from assay-based typing. The prospective study material was composed of cDNA or gDNA derived from T cells, B-cell-depleted T cells, or PBMCs. Subjects who had been exposed to COVID-19, were actively infected with it, or had recovered from it provided the deeply sampled blood TCRbeta repertoires that made up the dataset.

TCRbeta CDR3 regions were amplified from genomic DNA using the immunoSEQ Assay, a bias-controlled multiplex PCR. Regarding the original processing steps: Nucleated cell counts per sample were estimated from amplification of reference gene primers within the assay. To quantify the absolute abundance of each unique TCRbeta CDR3 rearrangement, sequence reads were collapsed and filtered. Productive Simpson clonality was computed per sample as the square root of Simpson's diversity index over productive rearrangements. TCRdb's version of the immuneACCESS table is confined to in-frame rearrangements and falls short of the full clone set. An unresolved V gene accounts for under half of the shortfall where checked; the remainder is of unknown origin. The DNA was the basis for D and trimming; V, J and clone size are from that table. The sample table shows about 140,000 clones, and roughly four fifths are seen once. Jointly, the top ten make up roughly 9% of the sample.

Deletion took 5 bases off V and 8 bases off J, with a span of 13 bases between the germline ends. The CDR3, cysteine through phenylalanine, is 14 amino acids long. Kept here is only the CDR3 DNA, which spans 42 bases and is read in frame from base 1. The germline V gene provides CDR1 SGHDN and CDR2 FVKESK. On this clone itself: It lacks a known antigen. No much larger clone exists at a distance of one base, and base qualities are not known.

The paper as a whole reports these results and caveats: The amount of clinical and demographic metadata varied by source and participant and was provided uncurated.

Collaborating institutions collected whole blood in K2EDTA tubes following their own protocols. For TCRbeta analysis, collaborator samples were shipped as frozen whole blood, as isolated PBMCs, or as DNA extracted from either sample type. Sequencing was performed on peripheral blood. This clonotype was obtained from a woman in her fifties or sixties with active or convalescent COVID-19. The chain couples TRBV14 to TRBJ1-6, and TRBD1 may be the D gene, going by 6 matching bases. The nucleotide sequence is TGTGCCAGCAGCAGGGGGACCTTGGATTCACCCCTCCACTTT. The translation is CASSRGTLDSPLHF.